The TCR beta chain described here comes from a study of blood T cell repertoires in COVID-19. Assay used: immunoSEQ multiplex PCR; TCRdb lists only in-frame clones, some missing. The sample shows fewer than 250,000 clones, about 83% of them seen only once. The receptor was derived from a woman between 50 and 59 years old who had been exposed to COVID-19. The sequenced material came from PBMCs or T cells enriched from blood (not recorded which).

The CDR3 DNA follows: TGTGCCAGCAGCTGGGAGACCGGGACAAGAAAAGAGACCCAGTACTTC. This sequence encodes CASSWETGTRKETQYF. The rearrangement joins TRBV5-6 to TRBJ2-5, with D possibly matching TRBD1 (6 bases). This CDR3 is 16 amino acids long. V shed 3 bases and J shed 3 bases, with 18 bases lying between them. The germline gives CDR1 SGHDT, CDR2 YYEEEE.